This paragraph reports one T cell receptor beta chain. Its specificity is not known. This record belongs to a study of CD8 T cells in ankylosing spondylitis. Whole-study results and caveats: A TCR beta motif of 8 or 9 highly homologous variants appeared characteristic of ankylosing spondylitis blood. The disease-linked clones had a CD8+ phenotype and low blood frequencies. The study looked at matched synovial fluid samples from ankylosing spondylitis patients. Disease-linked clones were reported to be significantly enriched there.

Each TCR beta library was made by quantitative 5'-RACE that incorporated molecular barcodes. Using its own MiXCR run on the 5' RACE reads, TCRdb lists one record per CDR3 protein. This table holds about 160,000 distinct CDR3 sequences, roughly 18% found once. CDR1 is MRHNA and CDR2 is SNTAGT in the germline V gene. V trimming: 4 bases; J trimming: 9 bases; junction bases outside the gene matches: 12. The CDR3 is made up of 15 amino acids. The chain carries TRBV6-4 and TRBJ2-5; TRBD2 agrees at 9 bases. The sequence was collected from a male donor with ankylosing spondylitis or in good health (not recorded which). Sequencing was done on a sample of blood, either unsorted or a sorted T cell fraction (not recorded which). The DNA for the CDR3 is TGTGCCAGCAGTGCGACTAGCGGTTACCAGGGGGCCCAGTACTTC. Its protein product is CASSATSGYQGAQYF.